This T cell receptor (beta chain) was found in a study of blood T cell repertoires in COVID-19. Study as a whole: Sites in the United States, Italy and Spain provided acute and convalescent COVID-19 samples. From T cells, B-cell-depleted T cells, or PBMCs came the material, which was cDNA or gDNA.

Authors' analysis steps: Amplification of reference gene primers was used by the study to estimate nucleated cell counts. The method was immunoSEQ multiplex PCR; TCRdb's version includes in-frame clones alone and lacks a portion of them. V and J calls plus clone size are reproduced from that table; the DNA served to infer D and trimming. The table includes some 56,000 clones, 86% detected once. CDR3 size: 16 residues. Trimming took 4 bases from V and 4 from J; bases not matched to a gene: 12. Germline CDR1 MDHEN, CDR2 SYDVKM. This sequence originates from a woman aged 80 or over with acute or convalescent COVID-19. The genes are TRBV28 and TRBJ2-7; 8 nucleotides agree with TRBD1. Sequencing was done on a sample of peripheral blood. The CDR3 bases are TGTGCCAGCAGTTCCCCGGACAGGGCGAGGGGGTACGAGCAGTACTTC. Encoded protein: CASSSPDRARGYEQYF.